This TCR beta chain was identified in a study of blood T cells in healthy people across ages (dated by TCRdb to between 2015 and 2016). Regarding the research as a whole: In model experiments, template switching captured roughly one uniquely barcoded TCR beta cDNA molecule for every two T cells. To avoid experimental bias, donors of different ages were spread randomly across the sequencing lanes. The donors were divided into four age groups: young (average around 16 years), middle-aged (under 40), aged (62) and long-lived (82). The study analyzed two additional independent replicas of 1 million unique cDNA reads from the same blood draw for two donors, one aged 18 to 30 and one aged 80 or older. To track age-related changes in TCR beta repertoire diversity, the study relied on deep sequencing normalized with unique cDNA molecular identifiers. The investigation overall reported the following: Estimates of total diversity based on one million sequenced T cells were considered lower bounds and underestimates. Compared with the aged group, more naive CD4+ T cells, fewer expanded clones and increased TCR diversity were shown by the long-lived group, suggesting age selection. The CMV infection status of donors was not known, potentially confounding age-related changes in expanded clonotypes. A strong correlation was found between observed TCR beta diversity and the percentage of naive T cells measured by flow cytometry. As age increased, observed TCR beta diversity per million T cells dropped in a roughly linear way, and a significant reduction was already evident by age roughly 36. Because profiling used bulk unsorted PBMCs, naive and antigen-experienced compartments could not be compared conclusively.

Libraries were built with 5' RACE. Sequenced on an Illumina HiSeq 2500. A second PCR of roughly 6 to 11 cycles was run with a J-beta primer mix and a sample-barcoded 5' primer. A template-switch 5' adaptor carrying 12 random nucleotides introduced a unique molecular identifier onto each TCR beta cDNA molecule. Each sample yielded at least 3 million CDR3-containing paired-end reads. First-strand cDNA synthesis was performed from all RNA using the Mint cDNA synthesis kit, with priming by a TRBC-specific oligonucleotide. After uracil-DNA glycosylase treatment, a first 18-cycle PCR used universal primers M1SS and BC2_uni_R on all cDNA. In the paper's pipeline: Normalization of each sample was performed by random selection of 1 million high-quality reads, each carrying a distinct molecular identifier. Instead of being binned into consensus sequences, reads with shared molecular identifiers were discarded. MiTCR, set to a Q25 quality threshold and the strictest error-elimination algorithm, was used for CDR3 identification, clonotype clustering and error correction. A nonparametric unseen species model using Euler transformation provided a lower-bound estimate of total TCR beta diversity. TCRdb reprocessing: public reads trimmed at Q25 with fastp, clones called with MiXCR, in-frame beta chains kept. Rows with a matching CDR3 protein are joined into one entry that keeps the most common DNA and genes. What appears here as the V and J calls and clone size reflects TCRdb's work, not the paper's. Present in this sample are some 1.5 million distinct CDR3 sequences, 28% of which were seen just once. In total, the top ten clones hold less than 9.5% of the sample.

Regarding this clonotype: The antigen this receptor binds is unknown. No qualities accompany the bases; no much larger clone lies one base away.

The germline V gene gives CDR1 as SGDLS and CDR2 as YYNGEE. Trimming takes 3 bases from V and 2 bases from J, and the germline ends sit 8 bases apart. The cysteine opens and the phenylalanine closes a CDR3 of 13 amino acids. Here the CDR3 DNA is all that survives: 39 bases in frame from base 1. Systemically healthy Caucasian individuals from Russia, some 40 in total and aged roughly 6 to 95 years, were included as donors. Ten milliliters of peripheral blood were drawn from each donor into EDTA-treated Vacutainer tubes. Ficoll-Paque density-gradient centrifugation was used to isolate PBMCs, with at least 6 million obtained per sample. Trizol reagent was used to extract total RNA from the PBMCs, yielding at least 5.5 micrograms per sample. Naive CD45RAhigh/CD27high T cell percentages were measured by flow cytometry on a PBMC aliquot from every donor.

The sequence was collected from a young woman in good health. Sequenced material: blood. The receptor chain draws on TRBV9 and TRBJ1-2; no D gene call is confident. The nucleotide sequence is TGTGCCAGCAGCGCCCACGCGAACTATGGCTACACCTTC. Translated, it gives CASSAHANYGYTF.